This T cell receptor (beta chain) was captured by sequencing in a study of shared clonotypes between healthy human individuals. Study at large: Used for every donor were three CD4 naive, three CD4 memory, two CD8 naive and one CD8 memory plate.

Data came from immunoSEQ multiplex PCR; TCRdb stores just in-frame clones and leaves some out. The sample shows approximately 740,000 clones, 80% to 95% of them seen only once. CD8 cells classed as naive were CD45RO-negative and positively selected for CCR7, excluding terminally differentiated effector memory CD45RA+ cells. V dropped 5 bases and J dropped 0 bases, with 15 bases sitting between them. Germline-derived CDR1 and CDR2 are MNHEY and SMNVEV (reference sequence). The CDR3 is 16 amino acids. The chain combines TRBV27 with TRBJ2-3; D call uncertain. Sequencing was performed on naive CD8+ T cells sorted from blood. This clonotype was obtained from a young man in good health. The CDR3: CASSPRTARSTDTQYF. The CDR3 bases are TGTGCCAGCAGTCCCCGGACGGCCCGAAGCACAGATACGCAGTATTTT.